The entry below describes one T cell receptor (beta chain). The antigen remains undetermined. This sample was included in a study of cytomegalovirus exposure and HLA in healthy donors. General study points: Rare sequences made up most TCRs, while some public TCRs were found in many donors. Cytomegalovirus-associated status was assigned to 164 TCR beta chains.

Measured with immunoSEQ multiplex PCR; TCRdb has only the in-frame clones, and not every one. This sample yields some 130,000 clones, of which around 89% are seen a single time; about 6.3% belongs to the top ten. Germline CDR1 reads GTSNPN; CDR2 reads SVGIG (reference sequence). The CDR3 totals 15 residues. The J segment lost 0 bases and the V segment lost 5 bases, leaving 2 bases of the junction unmatched. This TCR came from a woman aged 18-35 years in good health and CMV-seropositive. The sample was PBMCs. The chain uses TRBV30 and TRBJ2-2; 11 bases match TRBD2. The CDR3 DNA sequence: TGTGCCTGGGGGACTAGCGGCTCGAACACCGGGGAGCTGTTTTTT. It is translated as CAWGTSGSNTGELFF.